A single sample is the source of the 26 T cell receptor beta chains below, sequenced in a study of T cell repertoires in cytomegalovirus infection. TCRdb independently ran MiXCR on the reads; one entry per CDR3 protein. There are 200,000 to 300,000 distinct CDR3 sequences in the sample; approximately 14% occur only once, and 7.5% to 10% lies in the top ten. The sequenced sample was PBMCs. The receptors were gathered from a human donor in good health (CMV status not recorded). Some clones in this sample may be carry-over from other donors' samples.

The gene calls are TRBV29-1 and TRBJ1-1, with TRBD1 matching 8 bases. The trim removed 7 bases at V and 6 bases at J, leaving 16 bases unmatched. The germline V gene has CDR1 SQVTM and CDR2 ANQGSEA. The CDR3 loop spans 15 amino acids. The CDR3, as DNA: TGCAGCGGTGTAGGGCAGGGGGCCTATAAGGCTGAAGCTTTCTTT. Amino acid sequence: CSGVGQGAYKAEAFF.

This clonotype was seen once. A read error may explain this, as a much larger clone is one base away. The genes are TRBV6-2 or TRBV6-3 and TRBJ2-1; D ambiguous. The CDR3 runs 13 residues. CDR1 and CDR2 (germline): MNHEY, SVGEGT. Trimming removed 7 bases at V and 5 bases at J, with 12 bases between. Here the CDR3 DNA reads TGTGCCAGCAAGACCAACGTTGACAATGAGCAGTTCTTC. The encoded protein is CASKTNVDNEQFF.

This clonotype has a count of ten or more. The genes are TRBV28 and TRBJ2-7, with 8 bases matching TRBD1. With 6 bases clipped from V and 4 bases from J, the junction kept 5 bases outside the gene matches. In germline, CDR1 is MDHEN, CDR2 SYDVKM. There are 13 residues in the CDR3. Written as DNA, the CDR3 is TGTGCCAGCAGCCGACAGGGGAATTACGAGCAGTACTTC. Protein sequence: CASSRQGNYEQYF.

The chain combines TRBV4-2 with TRBJ1-1; D ambiguous. This CDR3 region has 16 residues. Between the trimmed V and J ends, which lost 3 bases and 5 bases, there was a span of 19 bases. Looked up from germline, CDR1 is LGHNA and CDR2 is YNFKEQ. CDR3 DNA: TGTGCCAGCAGCCAGGAAGGAGTCGGAACGGGGACTGAAGCTTTCTTT. Protein: CASSQEGVGTGTEAFF.

The chain uses TRBV18 and TRBJ2-2; D is unresolved. Looked up from germline, CDR1 is KGHSH and CDR2 is LQKENI. V was cut by 3 bases and J by 0 bases, with 8 bases left in between. CDR3 length: 15 residues. The CDR3 loop reads CASSPRQTNTGELFF. Written as DNA, the CDR3 is TGTGCCAGCTCACCGCGGCAGACGAACACCGGGGAGCTGTTTTTT.

This clonotype occurred a few times. V is TRBV6-6 and J is TRBJ2-7; tentative D call: TRBD2 (7 bases). The V end lost 6 bases, the J end lost 0 bases, and 21 bases lay between the germline ends. Germline V CDR1 and CDR2: MNHNY, SVGAGI (reference sequence). The CDR3 contains 17 residues. CDR3 sequence (DNA): TGTGCCAGCAGCCCGGCTGCGGGGGCCTCAAGCTCCTACGAGCAGTACTTC. This encodes CASSPAAGASSSYEQYF.

This clonotype was seen a handful of times. The chain employs TRBV18 and TRBJ1-2, with 8 bases identical to TRBD1. Germline CDR1 KGHSH, CDR2 LQKENI. This CDR3 is 15 amino acids long. After removal of 3 bases from V and 8 bases from J, the junction contained 11 bases not matched to a gene. The CDR3 region has the DNA TGTGCCAGCTCACCTGGACAGGGAACCCTAGGCGGCTACACCTTC. It codes for CASSPGQGTLGGYTF.

This chain joins TRBV12-3 or TRBV12-4 and TRBJ2-7; D perhaps matches TRBD1 (6 bases). V lost 5 bases and J lost 3, with 14 bases in between. CDR3 size: 14 residues. The CDR3 here is CASSPRTANYEQYF. As DNA, the CDR3 is TGTGCCAGCAGTCCTAGGACAGCAAACTACGAGCAGTACTTC.

V gene TRBV6-5 combines with J gene TRBJ1-2; perhaps TRBD1 as D (5 bases). Trimming took 7 bases from V and 4 from J, leaving 19 bases between them. From germline, CDR1 is MNHEY and CDR2 SVGAGI. The CDR3 covers 15 residues. CDR3 bases: TGTGCCAGCACCTCAGGGACCCCGGCGAGCTATGGCTACACCTTC. Its translation is CASTSGTPASYGYTF.

This clonotype occurred many times. The chain couples TRBV28 to TRBJ2-1; 11 bases map to TRBD2. CDR1 and CDR2 from the germline V gene are MDHEN and SYDVKM. The CDR3 spans 15 residues. J lost 10 bases, V lost 4 bases, and 9 bases had no gene match. CDR3 residues: CASSSLAGGPEEQFF. In DNA form, the CDR3 reads TGTGCCAGCAGTTCCTTAGCGGGAGGGCCGGAGGAGCAGTTCTTC.

The gene calls are TRBV5-1 and TRBJ2-4; TRBD1 agrees at 9 bases. The CDR3 has 16 residues. Germline V lookup: CDR1 SGHRS, CDR2 YFSETQ. The V gene end was trimmed by 4 bases and the J gene end by 2 bases; junction bases not matched to a gene: 7. CDR3 region: CASSGGQGWSKNIQYF. The CDR3 DNA reads as TGCGCCAGCAGCGGTGGACAGGGGTGGTCCAAAAACATTCAGTACTTC.

This clonotype was recorded a few times. The chain carries TRBV29-1 and TRBJ1-2, with D perhaps TRBD1 (6 bases). Trimming shortened V by 2 bases and J by 5 bases, and 12 bases separated the two germline ends. The germline V gene encodes CDR1 SQVTM and CDR2 ANQGSEA. CDR3 length: 13 residues. In nucleotides, the CDR3 is TGCAGCGTTGAACCGGGACACCAATATGGCTACACCTTC. Translation: CSVEPGHQYGYTF. Full variable domain (remainder filled in from reference TRBV29-1 and TRBJ1-2): SAVISQKPSRDICQRGTSLTIQCQVDSQVTMMFWYRQQPGQSLTLIATANQGSEATYESGFVIDKFPISRPNLTFSTLTVSNMSPEDSSIYLCSVEPGHQYGYTFGSGTRLTVV.

Ten or more counts support this clonotype. The rearrangement links TRBV7-2 to TRBJ2-2, with 12 positions matching TRBD2. This CDR3 is built from 18 residues. Germline V gene data show CDR1 as SGHTA and CDR2 as FQGNSA. The junction had 5 bases not matched to a gene; V was cut back by 2 bases and J by 1 base. The CDR3 is CASSLKLAGGLNTGELFF. DNA of the CDR3: TGTGCCAGCAGCTTAAAGCTAGCGGGGGGGCTGAACACCGGGGAGCTGTTTTTT.

This clonotype has more than one count but fewer than ten. The chain couples TRBV5-4 to TRBJ2-2; no clear D gene. Germline V lookup: CDR1 SGHNT, CDR2 YYREEE (reference sequence). The CDR3 is made up of 15 amino acids. Between the trimmed V and J ends, which lost 4 bases and 0 bases, there was a span of 10 bases. CDR3 sequence reads: CASSAARTNTGELFF. CDR3 nucleotide sequence: TGTGCCAGCAGCGCCGCTAGGACGAACACCGGGGAGCTGTTTTTT.

This clonotype appeared a few times. The chain employs TRBV19 and TRBJ1-5; possible D gene TRBD1, 5 bases. Germline V gene sequence: CDR1 LNHDA, CDR2 SQIVND (reference sequence). This CDR3 comprises 15 residues. The germline V and J ends were trimmed by 6 bases and 3 bases, with 15 bases remaining between them. CDR3 loop: CASRARVPSNQPQHF. The CDR3 bases are TGTGCCAGTAGGGCCAGGGTCCCCTCCAATCAGCCCCAGCATTTT.

This clonotype was counted many times. The chain joins TRBV7-8 to TRBJ2-7, with D perhaps TRBD1 (6 bases). The germline V and J ends were trimmed by 5 bases and 2 bases, with 16 bases remaining between them. Germline-derived CDR1 and CDR2 are SGHVS and FQNEAQ. This CDR3 region has 15 residues. The CDR3 loop is CASSPATGNTYEQYF. The CDR3 bases are TGTGCCAGCAGCCCTGCTACAGGGAACACCTACGAGCAGTACTTC.

In its sample, this clonotype was seen many times. This chain joins TRBV7-6 and TRBJ2-1; D not certain. V was pared by 1 base and J by 6 bases, with 10 bases between. The germline gives CDR1 SGHVS, CDR2 FNYEAQ. The CDR3 spans 14 residues. CDR3 amino acids: CASSLGGLSNEQFF. CDR3 coding DNA: TGTGCCAGCAGCTTAGGTGGGCTGTCCAATGAGCAGTTCTTC.

CDR3 in amino acids: CASSTRFEQYF. As DNA, the CDR3 is TGTGCCAGCAGCACCCGTTTCGAGCAGTACTTC. The J gene is TRBJ2-7, the V gene TRBV6-5, with D unclear. CDR1 and CDR2 from the germline V gene are MNHEY and SVGAGI. The CDR3 runs 11 residues. The V gene lost 6 bases and the J gene lost 6 bases, with 9 bases spanning the gap.

This clonotype was counted between two and nine times. The chain joins TRBV9 to TRBJ2-1, with TRBD2 identical over 10 bases. Germline V gene data show CDR1 as SGDLS and CDR2 as YYNGEE. V lost 0 bases to trimming and J lost 14 bases; unmatched junction nucleotides: 14. This CDR3 spans 16 amino acids. The CDR3 DNA reads TGTGCCAGCAGCGTAGGTCTAGCGGGGGTAGAGAGAGCAGAGTTCTTC. As protein: CASSVGLAGVERAEFF.

This clonotype has ten or more counts. The rearrangement joins TRBV7-2 to TRBJ2-3, with 13 bases identical to TRBD2. V shed 6 bases, J shed 2 bases, and the junction held 11 bases outside the gene matches. The CDR3 has 18 residues. CDR1 and CDR2 from the germline V gene are SGHTA and FQGNSA. The CDR3 sequence: CASRHITGTSGNTDTQYF. The CDR3 nucleotides are TGTGCCAGCAGGCATATTACCGGGACTAGCGGGAACACAGATACGCAGTATTTT.

The chain has TRBV5-1 and TRBJ1-2, with a tentative D call TRBD1 (6 bases). Trimming pared 2 bases from V and 4 bases from J, leaving 12 bases between. Germline CDR1 SGHRS, CDR2 YFSETQ. The length of the CDR3 is 14 residues. The CDR3 here is CASSLEGVGYGYTF. The CDR3, as DNA: TGCGCCAGCAGCTTAGAGGGGGTGGGCTATGGCTACACCTTC.

This clonotype has at least ten counts. The V and J genes are TRBV11-2 and TRBJ2-7, with a possible D match to TRBD2 (5 bases). CDR3 length: 15 amino acids. V lost 8 bases and J 4 bases, leaving 21 bases between the germline ends. CDR1 and CDR2 from the germline V gene are SGHAT and FQNNGV. Here the CDR3 DNA reads TGTGCCAGCCGGCTCCCAGCCGGAGGTCGATACGAGCAGTACTTC. Its translation: CASRLPAGGRYEQYF. Full variable domain (outside the CDR3, taken from reference TRBV11-2 and TRBJ2-7): EAGVAQSPRYKIIEKRQSVAFWCNPISGHATLYWYQQILGQGPKLLIQFQNNGVVDDSQLPKDRFSAERLKGVDSTLKIQPAKLEDSAVYLCASRLPAGGRYEQYFGPGTRLTVT.

This clonotype appeared many times. The chain recombines TRBV7-9 with TRBJ1-1; D uncertain. The V gene's germline CDR1 is SEHNR and CDR2 FQNEAQ (reference sequence). Trimming stripped 3 bases from V and 6 bases from J, with 8 bases between. There are 12 residues in the CDR3. CDR3: CASSFSLSEAFF. The CDR3 nucleotides are TGTGCCAGCAGCTTTTCTCTGTCTGAAGCTTTCTTT.

This clonotype is judged medium-sized. V usage is TRBV7-2 and J usage is TRBJ1-2; D not resolved. V dropped 4 bases and J dropped 2 bases, with 5 bases sitting between them. Germline CDR1 reads SGHTA; CDR2 reads FQGNSA. This CDR3 is built from 12 residues. This CDR3 is CASSSDNYGYTF. The DNA of the CDR3 is TGTGCCAGCAGCTCCGACAACTATGGCTACACCTTC.

This clonotype was counted a few times. This chain connects TRBV7-3 to TRBJ2-6; D is possibly TRBD1 or TRBD2 (6 bases each). The CDR3 covers 18 residues. Germline-derived CDR1 and CDR2 are SGHTA and FQGTGA. The V and J ends lost 0 bases and 0 bases respectively, with 12 bases between them. CDR3 nucleotides: TGTGCCAGCAGCTTAACAGGGGGGACCCTCTCTGGGGCCAACGTCCTGACTTTC. Amino acids: CASSLTGGTLSGANVLTF.

This clonotype was observed a handful of times. The chain is built from TRBV7-4 and TRBJ2-3, with 8 bases lining up with TRBD2. This CDR3 is 17 amino acids long. The J segment lost 0 bases and the V segment lost 0 bases, leaving 5 bases of the junction unmatched. Per germline, CDR1 SGHVT and CDR2 SQSDAQ. CDR3 DNA sequence: TGTGCCAGCAGCTTAGCGCCTAGCGGGTCTAGCACAGATACGCAGTATTTT. This translates into CASSLAPSGSSTDTQYF.